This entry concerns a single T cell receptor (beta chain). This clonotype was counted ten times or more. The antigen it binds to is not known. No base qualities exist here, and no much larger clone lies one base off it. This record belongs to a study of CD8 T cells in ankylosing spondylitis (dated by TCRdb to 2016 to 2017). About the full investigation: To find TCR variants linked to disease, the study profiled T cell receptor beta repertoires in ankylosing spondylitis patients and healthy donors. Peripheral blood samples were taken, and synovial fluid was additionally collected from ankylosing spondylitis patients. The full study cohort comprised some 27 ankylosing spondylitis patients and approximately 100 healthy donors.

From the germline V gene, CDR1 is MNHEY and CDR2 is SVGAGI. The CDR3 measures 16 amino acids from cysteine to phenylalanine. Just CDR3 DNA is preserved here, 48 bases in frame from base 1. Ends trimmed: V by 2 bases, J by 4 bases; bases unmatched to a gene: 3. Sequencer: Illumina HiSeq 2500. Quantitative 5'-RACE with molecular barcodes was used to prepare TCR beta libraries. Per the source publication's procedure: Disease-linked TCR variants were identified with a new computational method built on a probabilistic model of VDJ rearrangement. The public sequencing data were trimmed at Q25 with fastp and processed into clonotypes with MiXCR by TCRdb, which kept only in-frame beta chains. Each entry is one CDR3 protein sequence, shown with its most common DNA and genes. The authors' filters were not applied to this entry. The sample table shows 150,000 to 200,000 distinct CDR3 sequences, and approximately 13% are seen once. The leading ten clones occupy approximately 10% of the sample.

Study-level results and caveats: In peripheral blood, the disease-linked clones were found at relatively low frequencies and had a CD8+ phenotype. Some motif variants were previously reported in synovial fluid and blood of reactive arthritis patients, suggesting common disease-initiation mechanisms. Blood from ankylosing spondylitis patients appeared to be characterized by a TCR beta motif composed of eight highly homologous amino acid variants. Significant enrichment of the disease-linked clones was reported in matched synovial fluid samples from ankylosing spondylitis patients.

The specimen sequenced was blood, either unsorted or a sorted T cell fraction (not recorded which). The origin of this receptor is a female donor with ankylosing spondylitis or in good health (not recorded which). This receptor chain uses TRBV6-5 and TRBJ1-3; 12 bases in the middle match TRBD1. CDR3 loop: CASSYGTGGGGNTIYF. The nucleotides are TGTGCCAGCAGTTACGGGACAGGGGGCGGAGGAAACACCATATATTTT.